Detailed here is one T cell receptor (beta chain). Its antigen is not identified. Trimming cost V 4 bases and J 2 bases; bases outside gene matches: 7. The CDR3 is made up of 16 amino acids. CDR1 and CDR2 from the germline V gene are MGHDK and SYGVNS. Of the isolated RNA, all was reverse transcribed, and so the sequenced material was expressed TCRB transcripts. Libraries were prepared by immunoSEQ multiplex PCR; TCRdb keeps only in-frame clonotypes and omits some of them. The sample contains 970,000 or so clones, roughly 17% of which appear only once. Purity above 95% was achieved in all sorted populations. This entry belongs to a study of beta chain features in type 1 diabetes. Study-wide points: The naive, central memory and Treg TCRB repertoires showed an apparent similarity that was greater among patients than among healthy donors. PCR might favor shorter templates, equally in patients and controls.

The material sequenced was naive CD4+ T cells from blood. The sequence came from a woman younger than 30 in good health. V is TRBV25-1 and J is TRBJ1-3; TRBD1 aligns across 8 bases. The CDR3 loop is CASSGTGSWTGNTIYF. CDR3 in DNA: TGTGCCAGCAGTGGGACAGGGAGTTGGACTGGAAACACCATATATTTT.